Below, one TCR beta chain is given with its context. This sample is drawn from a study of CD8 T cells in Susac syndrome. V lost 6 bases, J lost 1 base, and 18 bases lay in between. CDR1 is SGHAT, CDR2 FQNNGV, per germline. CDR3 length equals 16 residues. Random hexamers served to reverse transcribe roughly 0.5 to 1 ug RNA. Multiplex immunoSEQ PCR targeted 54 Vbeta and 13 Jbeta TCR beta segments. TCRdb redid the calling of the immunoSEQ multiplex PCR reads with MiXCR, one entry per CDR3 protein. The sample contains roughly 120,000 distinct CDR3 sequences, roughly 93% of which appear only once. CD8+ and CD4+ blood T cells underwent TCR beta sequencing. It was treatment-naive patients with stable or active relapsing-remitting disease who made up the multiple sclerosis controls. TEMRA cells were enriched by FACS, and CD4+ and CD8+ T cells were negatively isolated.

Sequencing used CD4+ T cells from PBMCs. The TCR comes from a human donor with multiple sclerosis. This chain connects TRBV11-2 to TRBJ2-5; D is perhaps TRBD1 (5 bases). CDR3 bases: TGTGCCAGCAGTCAAGGCCGGACACGGCCCCAAGAGACCCAGTACTTC. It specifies CASSQGRTRPQETQYF.